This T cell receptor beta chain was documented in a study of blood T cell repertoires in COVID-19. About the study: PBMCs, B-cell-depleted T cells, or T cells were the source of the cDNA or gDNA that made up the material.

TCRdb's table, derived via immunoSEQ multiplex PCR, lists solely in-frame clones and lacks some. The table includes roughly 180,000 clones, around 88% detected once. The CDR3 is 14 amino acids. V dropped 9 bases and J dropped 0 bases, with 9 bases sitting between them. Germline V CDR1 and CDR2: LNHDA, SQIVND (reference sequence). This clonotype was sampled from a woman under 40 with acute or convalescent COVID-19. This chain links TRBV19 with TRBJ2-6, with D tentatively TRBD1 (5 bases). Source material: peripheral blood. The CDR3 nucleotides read TGTGCCAGACCAGACAGCTCTGGGGCCAACGTCCTGACTTTC. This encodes CARPDSSGANVLTF. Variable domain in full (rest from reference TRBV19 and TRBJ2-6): DGGITQSPKYLFRKEGQNVTLSCEQNLNHDAMYWYRQDPGQGLRLIYYSQIVNDFQKGDIAEGYSVSREKKESFPLTVTSAQKNPTAFYLCARPDSSGANVLTFGAGSRLTVL.